This TCR beta chain was sequenced during a study of cytomegalovirus exposure and HLA in healthy donors (dated by TCRdb to between 2016 and 2019). About the study as a whole: An earlier analysis of 587 of the donors reported 276 Gb of sequence data and 100 million to 140 million unique TCR beta sequences from about 200 million T cells. To decide whether each TCR beta V gene segment behaved as functional or pseudogenic, an earlier analysis of some 580 of the donors relied on high-throughput TCR beta sequencing. Donor age, sex, ethnicity and CMV serostatus were compiled alongside the repertoire data. The aim of the study was to test whether cataloging public T cell receptors could identify signatures of past pathogen exposure. Among almost 400 genotyped donors of the cohort, an average of 235,054 unique TCR beta nucleotide sequences were sequenced per donor, roughly 20% of them non-productive. To study patterns of TCR occurrence, a later analysis re-analyzed previously published TCR beta repertoires from under 750 donors and added high-resolution HLA genotyping. All discovery cohort repertoires had been generated using a single sequencing platform. A separate validation cohort of roughly 110 different subjects was used in addition to the roughly 700-subject first cohort. Class I and class II HLA loci were covered by the typing at four-digit resolution. The number of typed donors differed by locus: roughly 620-640 for A, B, C, DRB1 and DQB1; 500 to 550 for DQA1; approximately 600 for DPA1; and roughly 490 for DPB1. Of the 300 to 450 genotyped donors, approximately 82% fell in the genetic ancestry cluster associated with self-reported Caucasian donors. The T cell repertoires of 670 or so subjects were profiled by immunosequencing and related to cytomegalovirus serostatus. To predict cytomegalovirus infection status, the study brought together high-throughput TCR immunosequencing, statistical association of individual TCRs with disease status, and machine learning. An early release that covered about 600 HLA-typed donors contained around 300 gigabases of sequencing data and around 80 million unique TCR sequences. A later genetic analysis used genome-wide SNP genotypes for about three fifths of the roughly 700 donors, treating that subset as a discovery cohort. Four or five DR-DQ haplotypes were handled as single units for association and clustering because linkage in the cohort was strong. Rather than drawing on any new phenotypic data, the later analysis identified candidate immune exposures from TCR beta sequences and the way those sequences occurred across donors.

The cysteine opens and the phenylalanine closes a CDR3 of 14 amino acids. Just the 42-base CDR3 DNA is kept, in frame starting at base 1. As encoded in the germline V gene, CDR1 is MDHEN while CDR2 is SYDVKM. The junction shows trimming of 3 bases on V and 1 base on J, plus 9 bases between the germline ends. The cohort was made up of about 610 healthy bone marrow donors. All cohort members were sampled while nominally healthy, although unrecorded immune exposures were likely present. CMV serostatus was recorded as positive for 250 to 300 and negative for 352 of the 666 cohort members, whereas no CMV serostatus was recorded for the donor in question. A peripheral blood sample was provided by each donor, and peripheral blood mononuclear cells were used for TCR beta sequencing. Genomic DNA extraction from the blood cell samples was performed with the Qiagen DNeasy Blood Extraction Kit. Libraries were built with the immunoSEQ multiplex PCR assay. The multiplex PCR relied on a mix of 60 forward primers for TCR Vbeta segments and 13 reverse primers for TCR Jbeta segments. A multiplex PCR assay on genomic DNA amplified the CDR3 region of rearranged TCR beta genes. On the Illumina HiSeq System, the amplified TCR beta libraries were sequenced as 87-base-pair reads. As for how the authors treated the data: A later analysis tallied roughly 78 million unique TCR beta chains across the 666 repertoires, and approximately 9.9 million of those chains were shared by two or more donors. Raw reads were error-corrected and collapsed into unique sequences with a nearest-neighbor algorithm that merged closely related sequences to remove PCR and sequencing errors. V, D and J gene segments were assigned by aligning CDR3 sequences to IMGT reference sequences. Each retained sequence needed at least a six-nucleotide match to both a V gene segment and a J gene segment. A rearrangement was called productive if the CDR3 had no stop codons and remained in frame with V and J, and every other rearrangement was called non-productive. Following IMGT convention, CDR3 was defined as the stretch from the second conserved V-encoded cysteine up to the conserved J-encoded phenylalanine. The earlier analysis of 587 of the donors excluded any sequence lacking an unambiguous match to a single V gene segment. An earlier analysis of almost 600 of the donors classified V segments as functional when productive rearrangements were above 56.7% and as segregating when the standard deviation between donors was above 5%. A statistical classification framework was developed to diagnose cytomegalovirus status using the catalog of TCR beta chain sequences. In a later analysis, V and J genes were assigned by comparing TCR nucleotide sequences against IMGT/GENE-DB human TR gene sequences. The TCRdist pipeline was used in a later analysis to assign CDR3 sequences and most-parsimonious VDJ recombination scenarios. A later analysis defined each TCR beta chain by its CDR3 amino acid sequence plus V-gene family, and excluded reads lacking a unique V-gene family. In a later analysis, 450 to 600 highly shared, low-generation-probability nucleotide sequences were removed to address suspected cross-contamination and a sequencing artifact. For each public chain, a later analysis derived a clonal expansion index from normalized ranks of inferred template counts within each repertoire. In a later analysis, generation probabilities were computed using a VDJ recombination model fitted to out-of-frame rearrangements, and the results were checked against IGoR. In a later analysis, TCR-TCR, TCR-HLA and TCR-CMV co-occurrence was scored with hypergeometric tests, and a repertoire-size bias correction was applied to TCR pairs. To estimate false discovery rates, a later analysis permuted the HLA or CMV assignments 20 times. A later analysis grouped co-occurring TCRs with DBSCAN, adding TCRdist sequence similarity when clustering within HLA-allele-positive subsets. Repertoires with fewer than 30,000 or more than 120,000 public chains, plus five repertoires with anomalous nucleotide sharing, were excluded from co-occurrence clustering. In TCRdb, the immuneACCESS table is reduced to in-frame sequences with V and J assigned. These tables do not hold every clone; where another copy was compared, an unresolved V gene accounts for under half, and the others remain unexplained. For V, J and clone size, that table is used; D and trimming come from the DNA. The sample table shows about 130,000 clones, and about 66% are seen once. The top ten constitute about 1.5% of the sample.

Points on this clone: What antigen it recognizes has not been identified. Per-base qualities were not stored, and no clone one base away is much larger.

The investigation overall reported the following: Some IMGT-functional V segments, including TRBV6-2 and TRBV6-3, could not be told apart with the 87-base-pair reads, so those segments were excluded. A further reported finding was that TCR beta sequences accurately predicted the HLA-A and HLA-B alleles for most subjects in the first cohort. A later genetic analysis reported fewer N-insertions in productive TCRs among donors in an Asian-associated ancestry cluster than the roughly 700-donor mean. A cluster of highly shared sequence variants was judged likely to represent a technical artifact of the sequencing pipeline. Sequencing depth was assumed to be roughly uniform across donors in the presence/absence analyses, though that assumption may not hold. Only TCR beta chains were sequenced in this cohort, and the absence of alpha or paired-chain data limited detectable features. In both the original and validation cohorts, the classifier was reported to diagnose cytomegalovirus status with high specificity and sensitivity. In vitro tests confirmed that a few of the cytomegalovirus-associated TCR beta chains recognize cytomegalovirus antigens. Most TCR sequences were observed very rarely across donors, whereas some public TCRs were present in many individuals. HLA typing was unavailable for some donors at each locus, so association tests used only the typed subset. Seventeen rarely observed V segments, including chromosome 9 orphons, were excluded from the earlier analysis of about 600 of the donors because counts were too low. In a later analysis, TCR association rates were found to vary across HLA loci, with the most associated TCRs seen for DRB1 alleles and the fewest for HLA-C alleles. In a later analysis, 15,000 to 20,000 TCR beta sequences were associated with specific HLA alleles at a false discovery rate of 0.05. An association between a missense DCLRE1C variant and V-gene and J-gene trimming of TCR beta chains was found in a later genetic analysis and replicated in an independent cohort. The authors suggested that the approach could potentially be extended to other disease states and immunological phenotypes. Most CMV-associated TCR beta chains appeared to be HLA-restricted in a later analysis, and the HLA associations seemed to be driven largely by CMV exposure. Immune exposure information for the cohort was limited to CMV serostatus. Compared with equally common non-associated chains, HLA-associated TCR beta chains in a later analysis were more clonally expanded and had lower generation probabilities. In an earlier analysis of several hundred of the donors, most TCR beta V segments were observed in productive rearrangements about 87% or about 30% of the time, broadly matching IMGT annotations. Correlated functional status among segregating V segments might reflect linkage disequilibrium, but an unknown experimental factor could not be ruled out. According to a later analysis, parvovirus B19, influenza, CMV and Epstein-Barr virus appeared linked to several top co-occurrence clusters. The study listed 164 TCR beta chains as associated with cytomegalovirus. When HLA alleles, especially DR and DQ, strongly co-occurred, TCR associations were difficult to assign to individual alleles.

Sequenced: PBMCs. The chain employs TRBV28 and TRBJ1-2, with no confident D gene call. The source is a human donor in good health. The nucleotides read TGTGCCAGCAGTTTCGGGGTCAATAACTATGGCTACACCTTC. Its protein is CASSFGVNNYGYTF.